Detailed here is one TCR beta chain. The data stem from a study of blood T cell repertoires in COVID-19. The germline V gene encodes CDR1 MGHRA and CDR2 YSYEKL. The germline V and J ends were trimmed by 0 bases and 8 bases, with 20 bases remaining between them. The CDR3 has 16 amino acids. In the source study's methods: Researchers report that nucleated cell counts were estimated from reference gene primer amplification. Measured with immunoSEQ multiplex PCR; TCRdb has only the in-frame clones, and not every one. V and J calls and clone size are as listed in that table; D and trimming were resolved from the DNA. Here the sample spans about 300,000 clones, under 90% being singletons.

The sequencing input was peripheral blood. This sequence originates from a woman aged 45 to 65 who had recovered from COVID-19. V is TRBV4-1 and J is TRBJ2-7; D might be TRBD2 (6 bases). The DNA of the CDR3 is TGCGCCAGCAGCCAAGATCGGGCTAGCGAAGCACAAAAGCAGTACTTC. Translation: CASSQDRASEAQKQYF.